Presented here are 13 T cell receptor beta chains from one specimen sequenced in a study of CD8 T cells in ankylosing spondylitis. TCRdb reanalysed the 5' RACE reads using MiXCR and keeps one entry per CDR3 protein. The sample records about 150,000 distinct CDR3 sequences, around a third being singletons. Material: synovial fluid, either unsorted or a sorted T cell fraction (not recorded which). The receptors here all came from a male donor with ankylosing spondylitis.

This chain links TRBV6-5 with TRBJ1-1; 7 nucleotides match TRBD1. Germline V lookup: CDR1 MNHEY, CDR2 SVGAGI. The CDR3 is 15 residues long. V was pared by 2 bases and J by 2 bases, with 5 bases of the junction left unmatched. The CDR3 sequence: CASSYGGGINTEAFF. CDR3 in DNA: TGTGCCAGCAGTTACGGAGGGGGCATTAACACTGAAGCTTTCTTT.

This clonotype was seen a few times. The gene calls are TRBV12-3 or TRBV12-4 and TRBJ2-1; D possibly corresponds to TRBD1 (5 bases). CDR3 size: 14 residues. V lost 3 bases to trimming and J lost 5 bases, with 11 bases between them. CDR3 bases: TGTGCCAGCAGTTTGTTAGGGGCTCACAATGAGCAGTTCTTC. This encodes CASSLLGAHNEQFF.

V is TRBV3-1 and J is TRBJ1-6, with D possibly TRBD1 on 6 matching bases. Germline V lookup: CDR1 LGHDT, CDR2 YNNKEL (reference sequence). V lost 4 bases to trimming and J lost 9 bases, with 13 bases between them. This CDR3 is built from 14 residues. CDR3 sequence (DNA): TGTGCCAGCAGCCTTAAGGCCAGGGGTTCACCCCTCCACTTT. Translating gives CASSLKARGSPLHF.

This chain uses TRBV10-3 with TRBJ2-7; 7 nucleotides match TRBD2. Germline-derived CDR1 and CDR2 are ENHRY and SYGVKD. The CDR3 is made up of 12 amino acids. The ends lost 6 bases at V and 2 bases at J; junction bases unmatched: 1. The CDR3 nucleotides are TGTGCCATCAGGAGCGGGGCCTACGAGCAGTACTTC. It is translated as CAIRSGAYEQYF.

The chain is built from TRBV3-1 and TRBJ1-1; TRBD1 is a possible D gene (5 bases). The length of the CDR3 is 14 residues. The V gene's germline CDR1 is LGHDT and CDR2 YNNKEL (reference sequence). Trimming removed 5 bases from V and 5 bases from J, with 15 bases in between. CDR3 DNA sequence: TGTGCCAGCAGCGAAAGCGGGGGGACTACTGAAGCTTTCTTT. Residues: CASSESGGTTEAFF.

This clonotype was detected only a few times. The chain is built from TRBV2 and TRBJ2-7, with D tentatively TRBD1 (5 bases). Per germline, CDR1 SNHLY and CDR2 FYNNEI. The CDR3 spans 14 residues. Trimming stripped 10 bases from V and 1 base from J, with 17 bases between. CDR3 sequence reads: CATSKEKGSYEQYF. The CDR3 nucleotides read TGTGCCACGTCCAAAGAAAAGGGGTCCTACGAGCAGTACTTC. The variable domain in full, completed from reference TRBV2 and TRBJ2-7, reads EPEVTQTPSHQVTQMGQEVILRCVPISNHLYFYWYRQILGQKVEFLVSFYNNEISEKSEIFDDQFSVERPDGSNFTLKIRSTKLEDSAMYFCATSKEKGSYEQYFGPGTRLTVT.

This clonotype was seen only once. V usage is TRBV5-5 and J usage is TRBJ2-7; D is uncertain. This CDR3 has 12 amino acids. V lost 8 bases and J lost 5, with 14 bases in between. In germline, CDR1 is SGHKS, CDR2 YYEKEE (reference sequence). The chain's CDR3 is CARSVGLHEQYF. CDR3 bases: TGTGCCAGGAGCGTAGGGCTCCACGAGCAGTACTTC. Together with reference TRBV5-5 and TRBJ2-7, the CDR3 gives the full variable domain: DAGVTQSPTHLIKTRGQQVTLRCSPISGHKSVSWYQQVLGQGPQFIFQYYEKEERGRGNFPDRFSARQFPNYSSELNVNALLLGDSALYLCARSVGLHEQYFGPGTRLTVT.

The chain joins TRBV12-3 or TRBV12-4 to TRBJ1-1; D is possibly TRBD1 (5 bases). The CDR3 extends over 14 amino acids. V was cut by 5 bases and J by 5 bases, with 15 bases left in between. CDR3 DNA: TGTGCCAGCAGTCTCGGGGCCGGGCCGACTGAAGCTTTCTTT. It codes for CASSLGAGPTEAFF.

The V gene is TRBV7-2, the J gene TRBJ1-2; D perhaps matches TRBD1 (5 bases). Trimming took 0 bases from V and 6 from J, leaving 14 bases between them. Germline loops: CDR1 SGHTA, CDR2 FQGNSA. This CDR3 has 15 residues. The CDR3 coding sequence is TGTGCCAGCAGCTTAGCGCTTAAGGGGCGTGATGGCTACACCTTC. Protein sequence: CASSLALKGRDGYTF.

V and J are TRBV7-2 and TRBJ1-3; unclear D gene. The CDR3 contains 13 residues. V was trimmed by 5 bases and J by 4 bases, leaving 9 bases between them. Germline CDR1 SGHTA, CDR2 FQGNSA. CDR3 DNA: TGTGCCAGCAGCACTTACATGGGAAACACCATATATTTT. Translation: CASSTYMGNTIYF.

This clonotype was observed a few times. The chain employs TRBV3-1 and TRBJ1-5, with D maybe TRBD1 (5 bases). This CDR3 contains 13 residues. V was shortened by 4 bases and J by 8 bases, with 12 bases between the two germline ends. From germline, CDR1 is LGHDT and CDR2 YNNKEL (reference sequence). CDR3 sequence (DNA): TGTGCCAGCAGCCGCGGGACCTCGGAGCCCCAGCATTTT. Its translation: CASSRGTSEPQHF. Full variable domain (outside the CDR3, taken from reference TRBV3-1 and TRBJ1-5): DTAVSQTPKYLVTQMGNDKSIKCEQNLGHDTMYWYKQDSKKFLKIMFSYNNKELIINETVPNRFSPKSPDKAHLNLHINSLELGDSAVYFCASSRGTSEPQHFGDGTRLSIL.

The chain couples TRBV5-1 to TRBJ2-4; TRBD2 matches at 8 bases. This CDR3 has 15 amino acids. V lost 1 base and J lost 0; bases outside the gene matches: 0. Per the germline V gene, CDR1 is SGHRS and CDR2 is YFSETQ. Here the CDR3 reads CASSLTSGAKNIQYF. The CDR3 region has the DNA TGCGCCAGCAGCTTGACTAGCGGAGCCAAAAACATTCAGTACTTC. The full variable domain, completed using reference TRBV5-1 and TRBJ2-4, is KAGVTQTPRYLIKTRGQQVTLSCSPISGHRSVSWYQQTPGQGLQFLFEYFSETQRNKGNFPGRFSGRQFSNSRSEMNVSTLELGDSALYLCASSLTSGAKNIQYFGAGTRLSVL.

This chain joins TRBV11-2 and TRBJ1-4, with 8 bases lining up with TRBD1. The V and J ends lost 8 bases and 7 bases, in that order; junction bases with no gene match: 18. The CDR3 contains 17 residues. Germline assignment: CDR1 SGHAT and CDR2 FQNNGV. CDR3 sequence: CASQFRRGDRSGEKLFF. The CDR3 DNA reads TGTGCCAGCCAGTTCCGCCGAGGGGACAGGTCGGGTGAAAAACTGTTTTTT.